These T cell receptor beta chains were read from a single sample in a study of technical replicates of blood from a handful of donors. This table comes from immunoSEQ multiplex PCR, and its TCRdb copy is limited to in-frame clones, with some not included. The sample lists 75,000 to 90,000 clones; approximately 92% were seen once. The sequencing sample was made of T cells isolated from PBMCs. The origin of the receptors is a human donor in good health. Both conserved end residues are part of each CDR3. The order of the fields is clone size, D gene, V gene, J gene, CDR3 DNA, CDR3 protein. A D gene is named only where the DNA matches it firmly. The size of a clone is reported for some rows only, either as once, few or many, or as a class for expanded clones.

.	.	TRBV6-5	TRBJ1-4	TGTGCCAGCAGTTCCAGGGGCGGGGGGAATGAAAAACTGTTTTTT	CASSSRGGGNEKLFF
.	.	TRBV5-1	TRBJ1-5	TGCGCCAGCAGCTTGGGGCAGGGGCCTCATCAGCCCCAGCATTTT	CASSLGQGPHQPQHF
.	.	TRBV30	TRBJ1-2	TGTGCCTGGTCGGGACTTCCACGGGAAGGCTACACCTTC	CAWSGLPREGYTF
.	.	TRBV6-5	TRBJ1-3	TGTGCCAGCAGGACAGGAGGTGGAAACACCATATATTTT	CASRTGGGNTIYF
.	.	TRBV19	TRBJ2-1	TGTGCCAGTATAGGGCAGGGCTCCTACAATGAGCAGTTCTTC	CASIGQGSYNEQFF
.	.	TRBV6-5	TRBJ2-2	TGTGCCAGCAGTTACGACCGGAGGGTCACCGGGGAGCTGTTTTTT	CASSYDRRVTGELFF
.	.	TRBV28	TRBJ2-7	TGTGCCAGCAGTTTACCCCGGAGTTCCTACGAGCAGTACTTC	CASSLPRSSYEQYF
.	.	TRBV6-5	TRBJ2-1	TGTGCCAGCAGCGGGGCCTACAATGAGCAGTTCTTC	CASSGAYNEQFF
.	TRBD2	TRBV6-1	TRBJ2-5	TGTGCCAGCAGTGACGATGGGCTAGCGGGGGGCGGGGAGACCCAGTACTTC	CASSDDGLAGGGETQYF
.	TRBD2	TRBV9	TRBJ2-1	TGTGCCAGCAGCGAACCGGGACTAGCGTCGAATGAGCAGTTCTTC	CASSEPGLASNEQFF
.	.	TRBV9	TRBJ1-5	TGTGCCAGCAGCGGGTATAGCGGTCAGCCCCAGCATTTT	CASSGYSGQPQHF
.	TRBD2	TRBV6-1	TRBJ2-1	TGTGCCAGCAGTGAAGCGCAGACTAGCGGGACTCTCTTC	CASSEAQTSGTLF
.	.	TRBV4-1	TRBJ2-2	TGCGCCAGCAGTCGACTAGAGGAGAACACCGGGGAGCTGTTTTTT	CASSRLEENTGELFF
.	.	TRBV28	TRBJ2-7	TGTGCCAGCAGTGGAGGATTAAGGCCTTACGAGCAGTACTTC	CASSGGLRPYEQYF
once	TRBD2	TRBV28	TRBJ2-5	TGTGCCAGCAGTTGGATTGCGGGGGAGGGCCAGTACTTC	CASSWIAGEGQYF
once	TRBD1	TRBV27	TRBJ2-1	TGTGCCAGCAGTTCGGGACAGTACAATGAGCAGTTCTTC	CASSSGQYNEQFF
.	.	TRBV5-1	TRBJ1-3	TGCGCCAGCAGCGCCCTCTCAGGGGTCTCTGGAAACACCATATATTTT	CASSALSGVSGNTIYF
.	.	TRBV29-1	TRBJ1-5	TGCAGCGCCCTGACACGACGGAGCAATCAGCCCCAGCATTTT	CSALTRRSNQPQHF
.	.	TRBV9	TRBJ1-2	TGTGCCAGCAGCGTAGACTCGGGGGTCAACTATGGCTACACCTTC	CASSVDSGVNYGYTF
.	TRBD2	TRBV7-9	TRBJ2-5	TGTGCCAGCAGCTCACGCGGCGGGAGCACCGAGTACTTC	CASSSRGGSTEYF
.	TRBD1	TRBV2	TRBJ2-7	TGTGCCAGTTGGGACAGGGCCTACGAGCAGTACTTC	CASWDRAYEQYF
.	.	TRBV5-5	TRBJ1-1	TGTGCCAGCAGCCAACGTATGGGACACAACACTGAAGCTTTCTTT	CASSQRMGHNTEAFF
.	.	TRBV7-8	TRBJ2-7	TGTGCCAGCAGACTCTACGAGGGCTCCTACGAGCAGTACTTC	CASRLYEGSYEQYF
.	.	TRBV27	TRBJ1-2	TGTGCCAGCAGTTCTGGGAGTTATGGCTACACCTTC	CASSSGSYGYTF
once	TRBD2	TRBV6-1	TRBJ2-3	TGTGCCAGCACCGAGGGGCTAGCGGGAGATACGCAGTATTTT	CASTEGLAGDTQYF
.	.	TRBV5-1	TRBJ2-3	TGCGCCAGCAGTTCGGGGTTGGGTTGGACAGATACGCAGTATTTT	CASSSGLGWTDTQYF
.	TRBD1	TRBV27	TRBJ1-2	TGTGCCAGCAGATCGTGGGGACAGGACTATGGCTACACCTTC	CASRSWGQDYGYTF
once	.	TRBV7-9	TRBJ1-1	TGTGCCCTCGGGGACACTGAAGCTTTCTTT	CALGDTEAFF
.	TRBD2	TRBV5-1	TRBJ2-3	TGCGCCAGCAGCTGGGGGGAGGGGACAGATACGCAGTATTTT	CASSWGEGTDTQYF
.	.	TRBV5-5	TRBJ1-4	TGTGCCAGCAGCCCCCCCGGGGGAGGAGAAAAACTGTTTTTT	CASSPPGGGEKLFF
.	TRBD2	TRBV7-6	TRBJ2-3	TGTGCCAGCAGCTTACTAGCGGCCCCCACAGATACGCAGTATTTT	CASSLLAAPTDTQYF